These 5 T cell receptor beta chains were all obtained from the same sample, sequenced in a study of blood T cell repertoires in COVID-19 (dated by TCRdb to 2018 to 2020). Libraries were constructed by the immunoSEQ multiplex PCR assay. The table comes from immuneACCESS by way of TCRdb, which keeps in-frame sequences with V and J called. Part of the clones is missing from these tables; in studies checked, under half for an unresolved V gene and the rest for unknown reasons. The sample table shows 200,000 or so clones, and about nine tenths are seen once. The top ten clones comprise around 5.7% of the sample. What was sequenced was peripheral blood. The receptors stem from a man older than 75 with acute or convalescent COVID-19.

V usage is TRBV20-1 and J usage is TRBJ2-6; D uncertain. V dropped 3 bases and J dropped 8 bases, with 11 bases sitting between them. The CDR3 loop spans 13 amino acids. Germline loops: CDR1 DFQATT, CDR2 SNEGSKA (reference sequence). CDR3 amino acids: CSASPSVPNVLTF. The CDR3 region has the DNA TGCAGTGCTAGTCCTTCCGTTCCCAACGTCCTGACTTTC.

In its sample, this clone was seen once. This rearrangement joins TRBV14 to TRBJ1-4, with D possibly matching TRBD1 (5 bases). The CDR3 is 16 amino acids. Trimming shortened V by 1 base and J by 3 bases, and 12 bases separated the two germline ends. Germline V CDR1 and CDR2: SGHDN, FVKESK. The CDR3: CASSQAWGGANEKLFF. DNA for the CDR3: TGTGCCAGCAGCCAAGCGTGGGGGGGAGCTAATGAAAAACTGTTTTTT.

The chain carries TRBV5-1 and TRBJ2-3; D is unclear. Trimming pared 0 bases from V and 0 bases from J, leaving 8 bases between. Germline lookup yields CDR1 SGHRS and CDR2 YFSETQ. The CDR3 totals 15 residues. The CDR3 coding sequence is TGCGCCAGCAGCTTGGCCCCTAGAAGCACAGATACGCAGTATTTT. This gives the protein CASSLAPRSTDTQYF.

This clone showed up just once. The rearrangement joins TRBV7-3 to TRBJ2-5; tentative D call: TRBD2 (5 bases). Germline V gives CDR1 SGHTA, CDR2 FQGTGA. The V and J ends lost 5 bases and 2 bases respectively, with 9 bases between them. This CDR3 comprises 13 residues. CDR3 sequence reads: CASSAGMQETQYF. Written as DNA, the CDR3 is TGTGCCAGCAGCGCGGGCATGCAAGAGACCCAGTACTTC.

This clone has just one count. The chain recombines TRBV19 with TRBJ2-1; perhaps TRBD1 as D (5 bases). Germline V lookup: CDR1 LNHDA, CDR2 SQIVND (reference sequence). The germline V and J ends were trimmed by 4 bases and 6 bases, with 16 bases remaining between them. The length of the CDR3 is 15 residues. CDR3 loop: CASSNPLKGANEQFF. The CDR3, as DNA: TGTGCCAGTAGTAACCCCCTGAAAGGGGCCAATGAGCAGTTCTTC.